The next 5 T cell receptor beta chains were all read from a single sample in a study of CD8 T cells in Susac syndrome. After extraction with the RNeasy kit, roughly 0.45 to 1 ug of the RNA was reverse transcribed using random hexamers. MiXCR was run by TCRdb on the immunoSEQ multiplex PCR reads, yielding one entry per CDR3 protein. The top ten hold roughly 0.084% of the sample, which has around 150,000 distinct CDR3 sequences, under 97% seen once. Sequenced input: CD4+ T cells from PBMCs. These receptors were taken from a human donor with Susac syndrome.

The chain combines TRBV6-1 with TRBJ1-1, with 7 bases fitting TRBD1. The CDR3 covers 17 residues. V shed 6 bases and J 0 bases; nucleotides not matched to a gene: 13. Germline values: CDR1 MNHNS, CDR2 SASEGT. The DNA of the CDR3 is TGTGCCAGCAGATCAGACAGGGAGGTCCGGATGAACACTGAAGCTTTCTTT. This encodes CASRSDREVRMNTEAFF.

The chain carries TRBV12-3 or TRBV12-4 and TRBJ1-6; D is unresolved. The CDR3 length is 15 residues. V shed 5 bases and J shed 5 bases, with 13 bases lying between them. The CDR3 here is CASSPRRIDNSPLHF. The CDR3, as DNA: TGTGCCAGCAGTCCCCGGCGGATTGATAATTCACCCCTCCACTTT.

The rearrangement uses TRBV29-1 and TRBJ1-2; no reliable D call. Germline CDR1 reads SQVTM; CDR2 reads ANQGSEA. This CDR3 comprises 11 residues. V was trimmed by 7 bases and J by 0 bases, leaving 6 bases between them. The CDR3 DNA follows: TGCAGCGCCACAACTAACTATGGCTACACCTTC. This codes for CSATTNYGYTF.

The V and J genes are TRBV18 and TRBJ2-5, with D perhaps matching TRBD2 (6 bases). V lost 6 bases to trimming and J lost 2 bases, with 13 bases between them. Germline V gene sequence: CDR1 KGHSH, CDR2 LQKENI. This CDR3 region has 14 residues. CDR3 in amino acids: CASSPGESQETQYF. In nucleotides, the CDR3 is TGTGCCAGCTCCCCGGGGGAGTCACAAGAGACCCAGTACTTC.

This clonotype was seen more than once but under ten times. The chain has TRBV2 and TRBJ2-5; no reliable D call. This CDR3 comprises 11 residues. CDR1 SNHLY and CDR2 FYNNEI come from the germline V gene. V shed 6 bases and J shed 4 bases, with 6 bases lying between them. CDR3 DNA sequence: TGTGCCAGCAGCTTTGTAGAGACCCAGTACTTC. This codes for CASSFVETQYF. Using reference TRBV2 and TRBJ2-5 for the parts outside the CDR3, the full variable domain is EPEVTQTPSHQVTQMGQEVILRCVPISNHLYFYWYRQILGQKVEFLVSFYNNEISEKSEIFDDQFSVERPDGSNFTLKIRSTKLEDSAMYFCASSFVETQYFGPGTRLLVL.